This TCR beta chain was captured in a study of shared clonotypes between healthy human individuals. Whole-study context: Researchers drew samples from a couple of women and three men aged 18 to 49.

Study-wide points: Donor clonotype sharing was expected to depend on sequencing depth. Generation probability values for non-shared clonotypes were lower than those for clonotypes shared by all four donors.

V shed 3 bases and J shed 7 bases, with 13 bases lying between them. Germline values: CDR1 SGHTA, CDR2 FQGNSA. The CDR3 runs 13 residues. The authors loaded about 200 ng DNA, roughly 27,000 T cell genomes, into sorted-subset replicate PCRs. Only in-frame clones appear in the TCRdb table, and some are missing; sequencing was by immunoSEQ multiplex PCR. Here the sample spans roughly 2.2 million clones, 85% to 95% being singletons. As to this clone: The antigen remains unidentified.

The genes are TRBV7-2 and TRBJ2-7, with D possibly matching TRBD2 (5 bases). Material: naive CD4+ T cells from PBMCs. Documented subset: CD45RA+ positively selected. This sequence originates from a man aged 18-30 years in good health. Some clones in this sample may be carry-over from other donors' samples. DNA of the CDR3: TGTGCCAGCAGCTTCCGGGGTTCGGGGGAGCAGTACTTC. This encodes CASSFRGSGEQYF.